The clone carrying this T cell receptor beta chain was counted a few times. Measured with immunoSEQ multiplex PCR; TCRdb has only the in-frame clones, and not every one. The sample lists under 450,000 clones, over 75% seen once, with about 1.5% in the top ten. Two negative PCRs, clearance, or symptom resolution characterized the recovered Cohort 3 donors. The source of the sample is a study of blood T cell repertoires in COVID-19. Looked up from germline, CDR1 is SGDLS and CDR2 is YYNGEE. Trimming at V came to 3 bases and at J to 0 bases, leaving 0 bases not matched to a gene. The CDR3 is 15 residues long.

The clonotype comes from a man between 25 and 39 years old who had recovered from COVID-19. Sample: PBMCs or T cells enriched from blood (not recorded which). This chain uses TRBV9 with TRBJ2-1; the match to TRBD2 covers 10 bases. The CDR3 DNA reads TGTGCCAGCAGCGCTAGCGGGAGCTCCTACAATGAGCAGTTCTTC. Its translation: CASSASGSSYNEQFF.